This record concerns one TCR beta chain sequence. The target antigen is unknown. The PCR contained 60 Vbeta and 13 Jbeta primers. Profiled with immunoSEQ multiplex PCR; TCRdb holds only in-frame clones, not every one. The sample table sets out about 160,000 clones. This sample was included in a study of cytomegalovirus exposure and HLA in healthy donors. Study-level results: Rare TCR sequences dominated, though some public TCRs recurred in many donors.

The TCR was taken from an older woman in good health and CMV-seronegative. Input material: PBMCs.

The chain's CDR3 is CATDRAIGNTIYF. CDR3 in DNA: TGTGCCACGGACAGGGCTATTGGAAACACCATATATTTT. This sequence joins TRBV19 and TRBJ1-3, with TRBD1 identical over 8 bases. This CDR3 comprises 13 residues. Per germline, CDR1 LNHDA and CDR2 SQIVND (reference sequence). Trimming removed 10 bases from V and 3 bases from J; junction bases left unmatched: 5.